This T cell receptor beta chain was found in a study of blood T cell repertoires in COVID-19. Per the germline V gene, CDR1 is LNHNV and CDR2 is YYDKDF (reference sequence). Between the trimmed V and J ends, which lost 2 bases and 8 bases, there was a span of 25 bases. CDR3 size: 18 residues. TCRdb's copy holds only in-frame clones and misses some; the assay was immunoSEQ multiplex PCR. The data contain 200,000 to 300,000 clones, about 83% of them singletons. The specimen sequenced was peripheral blood. The sequence was obtained from a man aged 30-40 years who had recovered from COVID-19. The chain combines TRBV15 with TRBJ2-1; a weak D match, TRBD2 (6 bases). The CDR3 nucleotides are TGTGCCACCAGCAGACCCCCCCTCGCTGGGACTCTTCACGATGAGCAGTTCTTC. Protein sequence: CATSRPPLAGTLHDEQFF. The full variable domain, in which reference TRBV15 and TRBJ2-1 provide the parts outside the CDR3, is DAMVIQNPRYQVTQFGKPVTLSCSQTLNHNVMYWYQQKSSQAPKLLFHYYDKDFNNEADTPDNFQSRRPNTSFCFLDIRSPGLGDTAMYLCATSRPPLAGTLHDEQFFGPGTRLTVL.